This T cell receptor (beta chain) came from a study of long-term antiretroviral therapy in people with HIV. Study-wide results and limits: Documentation of ART adherence, viral resistance or therapy changes was absent. Dominating the repertoire at all time points were the clones that expanded before ART. Blood in the study was drawn between the mid-2000s and the late 2010s, possibly under older ART regimens, which may be less effective than current ones. Post-ART samples showed increased diversity that remained below transplant donor control levels.

immunoSEQ v3.0 was run at survey level. TCRdb keeps only in-frame clones here, not all; method: immunoSEQ multiplex PCR. The sample has tens of thousands of clones, about 86% seen once. The CDR3 is 13 amino acids. The V gene lost 9 bases and the J gene lost 0 bases, with 11 bases spanning the gap. Germline V gene lookup returns CDR1 WSHSY and CDR2 SAAADI. With respect to this clone: The antigen is undetermined.

The sample consisted of unsorted PBMCs, taken 1.3 years after starting antiretroviral therapy. The TCR comes from a man in his 60s with HIV. V is TRBV10-2 and J is TRBJ1-2; no firm D call. The CDR3 DNA reads TGCGCCAGTTCACCGGATACTAACTATGGCTACACCTTC. Its translation is CASSPDTNYGYTF.